Listed here is a single T cell receptor beta chain. Antigen unknown. CDR1 and CDR2 from the germline V gene are WSHSY and SAAADI. The V and J ends lost 5 bases and 5 bases respectively, with 12 bases between them. CDR3 length: 13 residues. The data derive from a study of T cell repertoires in cytomegalovirus infection. TCRdb passed the reads through MiXCR, listing each CDR3 protein once. Of hundreds of thousands of distinct CDR3 sequences listed, around 30% are singletons. This chain links TRBV10-2 with TRBJ1-1; no firm D call. Sequencing was performed on cultured CD8+ T cells from PBMCs, taken from culture after CMV antigen stimulation. The source is a human donor in good health (CMV status not recorded). Some clones in this sample may be carry-over from other donors' samples. CDR3 coding DNA: TGCGCCAGCAGTTTGGATGCGGGGACTGAAGCTTTCTTT. Translated: CASSLDAGTEAFF.